The rows below give T cell receptor beta chains drawn from one sample of a study of T cells in Graves' hyperthyroidism and ophthalmopathy. TCRdb reprocessed the multiplex PCR reads via MiXCR and lists one record per CDR3 protein. The profile shows hundreds of thousands of distinct CDR3 sequences, around 39% of them singletons. The specimen was blood. These receptors originate from a man aged 18 to 29 with Graves' hyperthyroidism. Both conserved end residues are part of each CDR3. A D gene is named only where the DNA matches it firmly. Some rows mark clone size as missing; the rest say once, few, many or name a class of expanded clone.

clone size,D gene,V gene,J gene,CDR3 protein,CDR3 DNA
-,-,TRBV5-1,TRBJ1-2,CASSLPRVGGYTF,TGCGCCAGCAGCTTGCCCCGGGTCGGTGGCTACACCTTC
many,-,TRBV7-9,TRBJ1-5,CASSLWDTPTQPQHF,TGTGCCAGCAGCTTATGGGACACCCCCACCCAGCCCCAGCATTTT
once,-,TRBV11-1,TRBJ2-6,CASSLAGMGAGANVLTF,TGTGCCAGCAGTCTCGCTGGTATGGGGGCTGGGGCCAACGTCCTGACTTTC
few,TRBD1,TRBV12-3/TRBV12-4,TRBJ1-4,CASSHRDRGSNEKLFF,TGTGCCAGCAGTCACCGGGACAGGGGGTCTAATGAAAAACTGTTTTTT
-,-,TRBV15,TRBJ1-6,CATSRERDSNQPLHF,TGTGCCACCAGCAGAGAAAGGGATAGCAATCAGCCCCTCCACTTT
-,-,TRBV6-5,TRBJ2-7,CASSPPGAAYEQYF,TGTGCCAGCAGTCCGCCAGGGGCGGCCTACGAGCAGTACTTC
few,-,TRBV7-9,TRBJ2-7,CASSSPLSFNEQYF,TGTGCCAGCAGCTCCCCCCTAAGTTTTAACGAGCAGTACTTC
-,-,TRBV4-1,TRBJ1-1,CASSQDAAGTEAFF,TGCGCCAGCAGCCAAGACGCCGCGGGCACTGAAGCTTTCTTT
many,-,TRBV24-1,TRBJ2-5,CATSDSDYRETQYF,TGTGCCACCAGTGATTCGGACTACCGGGAGACCCAGTACTTC
many,TRBD1,TRBV7-6,TRBJ1-2,CASSDPTDRGNGYTF,TGTGCCAGCAGCGACCCTACTGACAGGGGTAATGGCTACACCTTC
-,-,TRBV6-5,TRBJ1-2,CASSDGTTYGYTF,TGTGCCAGCAGTGACGGGACAACCTATGGCTACACCTTC
many,-,TRBV7-9,TRBJ2-7,CASGWGYEQYF,TGTGCCAGCGGGTGGGGCTACGAGCAGTACTTC
-,-,TRBV11-1,TRBJ2-7,CASSPIPGAGSYEQYF,TGTGCCAGCAGTCCCATTCCCGGCGCCGGTTCCTACGAGCAGTACTTC
-,-,TRBV5-6,TRBJ1-5,CASSLRTRSNQPQHF,TGTGCCAGCAGCTTGAGGACACGGAGCAATCAGCCCCAGCATTTT
-,-,TRBV7-2,TRBJ2-5,CASSWGPPKHHF,TGTGCCAGCAGCTGGGGACCTCCGAAACACCACTTC
-,-,TRBV15,TRBJ2-7,CATSSRGQVEGEQYF,TGTGCCACCAGCAGCCGTGGACAGGTGGAGGGCGAGCAGTACTTC
-,-,TRBV10-2,TRBJ2-5,CASREVGGQETQYF,TGCGCCAGCAGGGAGGTAGGGGGACAAGAGACCCAGTACTTC
-,TRBD1,TRBV7-9,TRBJ2-2,CASSSSMGQGDTGELFF,TGTGCCAGCAGCTCCTCCATGGGACAGGGGGACACCGGGGAGCTGTTTTTT
-,TRBD1,TRBV19,TRBJ1-5,CASSPGTGGFGGNQPQHF,TGTGCCAGTTCCCCAGGGACAGGGGGATTCGGTGGCAATCAGCCCCAGCATTTT
-,TRBD1,TRBV10-3,TRBJ2-7,CASSSRDRVFLGQYF,TGTGCCAGCAGTTCCCGGGACAGGGTTTTTTTAGGGCAGTACTTC
-,-,TRBV7-2,TRBJ1-1,CASSRGGPTEASF,TGTGCCAGCAGCCGCGGGGGTCCTACTGAAGCTTCCTTT
many,-,TRBV9,TRBJ1-2,CASSERTLTEEYGYTF,TGTGCCAGCAGCGAGCGGACCCTTACAGAGGAATATGGCTACACCTTC
many,-,TRBV7-9,TRBJ2-7,CASSRRSSYEQYF,TGTGCCAGCAGCCGACGGAGCTCCTACGAGCAGTACTTC
-,TRBD1,TRBV29-1,TRBJ1-2,CSATTGFANYGYTF,TGCAGCGCGACGACAGGGTTTGCCAACTATGGCTACACCTTC
-,-,TRBV18,TRBJ1-1,CASSPPSGGRAEAFF,TGTGCCAGCTCACCACCGAGCGGGGGGCGGGCTGAAGCTTTCTTT
-,TRBD2,TRBV5-4,TRBJ2-7,CASKEREFAEQYF,TGTGCCAGCAAGGAGCGGGAGTTTGCCGAGCAGTACTTC
-,TRBD1,TRBV19,TRBJ2-7,CASATGQAHYEQHF,TGTGCCAGCGCTACGGGACAGGCTCACTACGAGCAGCACTTC
many,-,TRBV7-9,TRBJ1-3,CASSSLGGSGNTIYF,TGTGCCAGCAGCTCGCTGGGTGGCTCTGGAAACACCATATATTTT
few,-,TRBV4-1,TRBJ1-1,CASSQGSVNTEAFF,TGTGCCAGCAGCCAAGGGTCAGTTAACACTGAAGCTTTCTTT
-,-,TRBV5-5,TRBJ2-5,CASSQESGRWETQYF,TGTGCCAGCAGCCAAGAGTCAGGCCGTTGGGAGACCCAGTACTTC
many,TRBD1,TRBV5-1,TRBJ1-1,CASSLDREAFF,TGTGCCAGCAGCTTGGACAGGGAAGCTTTCTTT
-,-,TRBV2,TRBJ1-1,CASRYTENTEAFF,TGTGCCAGCAGATATACAGAGAACACTGAAGCTTTCTTT
-,TRBD2,TRBV25-1,TRBJ2-5,CASSVAGMGGGETQYF,TGTGCCAGCAGTGTAGCCGGAATGGGGGGGGGAGAGACCCAGTACTTC
once,-,TRBV20-1,TRBJ2-7,CSARDFSSRYEQYF,TGCAGTGCTAGAGATTTTAGTAGTCGCTACGAGCAGTACTTC
few,-,TRBV7-2,TRBJ2-7,CASATFYEQYF,TGTGCCAGCGCTACCTTCTACGAGCAGTACTTC
few,TRBD1,TRBV5-5,TRBJ2-7,CASSLDQGVGEQYF,TGTGCCAGCAGCTTGGATCAGGGGGTAGGTGAGCAGTACTTC
-,TRBD1,TRBV2,TRBJ1-1,CASRRDRGYEAFF,TGTGCCAGCAGGAGGGACAGGGGGTACGAAGCTTTCTTT
few,-,TRBV5-1,TRBJ1-2,CASSNNWASSGGGYTF,TGCGCCAGCAGCAACAACTGGGCCTCTTCCGGGGGAGGCTACACCTTC
-,-,TRBV7-3,TRBJ2-2,CASSWGAGTGELFF,TGTGCCAGCTCCTGGGGGGCCGGGACCGGGGAGCTGTTTTTT
few,TRBD2,TRBV25-1,TRBJ2-3,CASSDGGEDTQYF,TGTGCCAGCAGTGATGGGGGGGAAGATACGCAGTATTTT
-,-,TRBV5-6,TRBJ2-5,CASSELRGDQETQYF,TGTGCCAGCAGTGAGCTAAGGGGGGACCAAGAGACCCAGTACTTC
few,-,TRBV20-1,TRBJ2-7,CSAKQTLSYEQYF,TGCAGTGCTAAACAGACCCTCTCCTACGAGCAGTACTTC
-,TRBD2,TRBV4-2,TRBJ2-7,CASSQELAGNYEQYF,TGTGCCAGCAGCCAAGAACTAGCGGGGAACTACGAGCAGTACTTC
few,-,TRBV7-2,TRBJ2-5,CASSYSATGETQYF,TGTGCCAGCAGTTACTCAGCGACCGGAGAGACCCAGTACTTC
-,-,TRBV7-2,TRBJ1-1,CASSFADSRTEAFF,TGTGCCAGCAGCTTCGCTGACAGTCGAACTGAAGCTTTCTTT
many,TRBD1,TRBV5-1,TRBJ1-6,CASSVGQDNSPLHF,TGCGCCAGCAGCGTCGGACAGGATAATTCACCCCTCCACTTT
few,-,TRBV4-2,TRBJ1-1,CASSQDAATAAFF,TGTGCCAGCAGCCAAGATGCCGCCACGGCTGCTTTCTTT
-,TRBD2,TRBV19,TRBJ2-5,CASSIWLADGETQYF,TGTGCCAGTAGTATCTGGCTAGCGGACGGGGAGACCCAGTACTTC
many,TRBD1,TRBV7-6,TRBJ2-7,CASSLASPQRQGVYEQYF,TGTGCCAGCAGCTTAGCCTCCCCTCAAAGACAGGGTGTCTACGAGCAGTACTTC
-,-,TRBV29-1,TRBJ1-1,CSARLDTEAFF,TGCAGCGCCCGACTGGACACTGAAGCTTTCTTT
many,TRBD1,TRBV14,TRBJ1-3,CASSRGQALIPSGNTIYF,TGTGCCAGCAGCCGCGGACAGGCCCTCATACCCTCTGGAAACACCATATATTTT
once,-,TRBV14,TRBJ1-4,CARSRDKHNTGEKLFF,TGTGCCAGGAGCCGGGACAAGCATAACACCGGGGAGAAACTGTTTTTT
-,-,TRBV20-1,TRBJ2-2,CSARGQYTGELFF,TGCAGTGCTAGAGGACAGTACACCGGGGAGCTGTTTTTT
few,-,TRBV9,TRBJ2-7,CASSVEYEQYF,TGTGCCAGCAGCGTAGAATACGAGCAGTACTTC
-,-,TRBV10-3,TRBJ2-3,CAISVGGTDTQYF,TGTGCCATCAGTGTTGGGGGCACAGATACGCAGTATTTT
few,-,TRBV11-2,TRBJ1-1,CASRPRGAWDTEAFF,TGTGCCAGCAGACCTCGGGGGGCTTGGGACACTGAAGCTTTCTTT
-,TRBD2,TRBV9,TRBJ2-7,CASSVGGLESYEQYF,TGTGCCAGCAGCGTAGGTGGACTAGAATCCTACGAGCAGTACTTC
many,-,TRBV19,TRBJ1-6,CASSIERQPNSPLHF,TGTGCCAGTAGTATAGAGCGACAGCCTAATTCACCCCTCCACTTT